Shown below are 28 T cell receptor beta chains from a single sample sequenced in a study of cytomegalovirus exposure and HLA in healthy donors. PCR primers comprised 60 Vbeta and 13 Jbeta primers. The method was immunoSEQ multiplex PCR; TCRdb's version includes in-frame clones alone and lacks a portion of them. The table includes about 190,000 clones, about four fifths detected once. Sequenced material: PBMCs. These receptors all stem from a woman in her thirties or forties in good health and CMV-seronegative.

J is TRBJ2-1 and V is TRBV19, with TRBD1 matching over 11 bases. This CDR3 contains 16 residues. V was pared by 5 bases and J by 8 bases, with 11 bases of the junction left unmatched. Germline assignment: CDR1 LNHDA and CDR2 SQIVND (reference sequence). CDR3 region: CASSPGQGVSRHEQFF. The CDR3 DNA reads as TGTGCCAGTAGTCCGGGACAGGGGGTTTCGAGGCATGAGCAGTTCTTC.

J is TRBJ2-1 and V is TRBV5-1, with 10 bases lining up with TRBD2. The germline V gene encodes CDR1 SGHRS and CDR2 YFSETQ. Germline trimming cut 4 bases from V and 7 bases from J; bases unmatched to any gene: 11. The CDR3 length is 16 residues. The CDR3 DNA reads as TGCGCCAGCAGCACAACTCTAGCGGGAGTTGGAAATGAGCAGTTCTTC. This sequence encodes CASSTTLAGVGNEQFF.

In this sample, this clone turned up a few times. This chain uses TRBV19 with TRBJ1-5; 8 positions match TRBD1. The CDR3 contains 15 residues. J gave up 7 bases and V 0 bases, and 5 bases lay outside the gene matches. CDR1 LNHDA and CDR2 SQIVND come from the germline V gene (reference sequence). CDR3 protein: CASSIDDRGGQPQHF. In nucleotides, the CDR3 is TGTGCCAGTAGTATAGATGACAGGGGCGGACAGCCCCAGCATTTT.

The chain carries TRBV5-1 and TRBJ1-5, with TRBD1 matching over 8 bases. Trimming cost V 0 bases and J 5 bases; bases outside gene matches: 7. The germline V gene encodes CDR1 SGHRS and CDR2 YFSETQ. This CDR3 is 16 amino acids long. This CDR3 is CASSLGTGWGDQPQHF. The CDR3 nucleotides are TGCGCCAGCAGCTTGGGGACAGGGTGGGGTGATCAGCCCCAGCATTTT.

This clone was counted a single time. The rearrangement joins TRBV5-1 to TRBJ2-1; TRBD2 aligns across 7 bases. CDR3 length: 12 residues. The V gene's germline CDR1 is SGHRS and CDR2 YFSETQ. Trimming removed 4 bases from V and 10 bases from J; junction bases left unmatched: 5. This CDR3 reads CASSLGTNEQFF. For the CDR3, the DNA is TGCGCCAGCAGCCTCGGGACTAACGAGCAGTTCTTC.

The chain employs TRBV7-3 and TRBJ2-3, with 10 bases identical to TRBD2. CDR1 is SGHTA, CDR2 FQGTGA, per germline. The CDR3 is made up of 15 amino acids. V gave up 6 bases and J gave up 5 bases; unmatched junction bases: 8. CDR3 sequence (DNA): TGTGCCAGCAGTCCTCTAGCGGGAGTACAAGATACGCAGTATTTT. Encoded protein: CASSPLAGVQDTQYF.

This chain uses TRBV7-8 with TRBJ1-2; D remains unclear. The CDR3 has 14 amino acids. CDR1 and CDR2 (germline): SGHVS, FQNEAQ. Trimming removed 5 bases at V and 4 bases at J, with 14 bases between. CDR3 residues: CASSPSGSFYGYTF. CDR3 coding DNA: TGTGCCAGCAGCCCCTCCGGGAGCTTCTATGGCTACACCTTC.

This chain joins TRBV9 and TRBJ2-3; 11 bases fit TRBD2. Per germline, CDR1 SGDLS and CDR2 YYNGEE. The junction had 5 bases not matched to a gene; V was cut back by 5 bases and J by 0 bases. The CDR3 consists of 16 residues. This chain's CDR3 is CASREGLAESTDTQYF. CDR3 sequence (DNA): TGTGCCAGCAGAGAGGGACTAGCGGAAAGCACAGATACGCAGTATTTT.

This chain joins TRBV6-4 and TRBJ1-5; D gene unclear. V lost 4 bases and J lost 1, with 14 bases in between. The CDR3 covers 16 residues. CDR1 and CDR2 (germline): MRHNA, SNTAGT. The CDR3 DNA reads TGTGCCAGCAGTGGCCCACAGCTGTCGAGCAATCAGCCCCAGCATTTT. Translated: CASSGPQLSSNQPQHF.

This clone was recorded only once. This rearrangement joins TRBV9 to TRBJ1-2; perhaps TRBD1 as D (5 bases). Trimming took off 3 bases at V and 8 bases at J, with 29 bases between the two ends. The V gene's germline CDR1 is SGDLS and CDR2 YYNGEE. The CDR3 is made up of 18 amino acids. The CDR3 is CASSAMKWGFGRFVGYTF. Written as DNA, the CDR3 is TGTGCCAGCAGCGCCATGAAATGGGGCTTTGGGAGGTTCGTCGGCTACACCTTC. Combining the CDR3 with reference TRBV9 and TRBJ1-2 gives the whole variable domain DSGVTQTPKHLITATGQRVTLRCSPRSGDLSVYWYQQSLDQGLQFLIQYYNGEERAKGNILERFSAQQFPDLHSELNLSSLELGDSALYFCASSAMKWGFGRFVGYTFGSGTRLTVV.

The table lists this clone with a few counts. The rearrangement links TRBV5-1 to TRBJ2-1; TRBD1 agrees at 7 bases. The junction had 9 bases not matched to a gene; V was cut back by 2 bases and J by 7 bases. The CDR3 has 15 amino acids. Germline V gives CDR1 SGHRS, CDR2 YFSETQ. Written as DNA, the CDR3 is TGCGCCAGCAGCTTAAGAACAGGGGACGGAAATGAGCAGTTCTTC. Amino acid sequence: CASSLRTGDGNEQFF.

This clone was seen a handful of times. The chain joins TRBV7-9 to TRBJ2-7, with 9 bases that match TRBD2. Unmatched junction bases numbered 13, after V lost 6 bases and J lost 13 bases. The CDR3 consists of 13 residues. CDR1 SEHNR and CDR2 FQNEAQ come from the germline V gene (reference sequence). The CDR3 loop is CASRDNAAGGAYF. The DNA for the CDR3 is TGTGCCAGCAGAGACAACGCAGCGGGAGGAGCTTACTTC.

CDR3 residues: CARSLRPGTTTRKGGTGELFF. As DNA, the CDR3 is TGTGCCAGAAGCTTGAGGCCCGGGACTACGACCCGGAAAGGGGGCACCGGGGAGCTGTTTTTT. J is TRBJ2-2 and V is TRBV5-3, with D possibly matching TRBD2 (7 bases). TRBV5-3 belongs to the ORF category, with a function that is uncertain. V was trimmed by 1 base and J by 4 bases, leaving 29 bases between them. The CDR3 has 21 residues.

This chain joins TRBV4-1 and TRBJ2-2; D is possibly TRBD1 (6 bases). The CDR3 contains 16 residues. Trimming removed 4 bases from V and 2 bases from J, with 14 bases in between. Germline loops: CDR1 MGHRA, CDR2 YSYEKL. CDR3 residues: CASSPNRDTNTGELFF. The CDR3 nucleotides are TGCGCCAGCAGCCCAAACCGGGACACCAACACCGGGGAGCTGTTTTTT.

The J gene is TRBJ2-1, the V gene TRBV5-1; 8 bases line up with TRBD2. Germline CDR1 SGHRS, CDR2 YFSETQ. The CDR3 is made up of 15 amino acids. Trimming at V came to 2 bases and at J to 1 base, leaving 2 bases not matched to a gene. The CDR3 loop reads CASSLAGVSYNEQFF. The CDR3, as DNA: TGCGCCAGCAGCTTAGCGGGAGTGTCCTACAATGAGCAGTTCTTC.

The rearrangement uses TRBV27 and TRBJ2-1; no clear D. Trimming took 5 bases from V and 6 from J, leaving 8 bases between them. The CDR3 spans 12 residues. Germline CDR1 and CDR2: MNHEY and SMNVEV (reference sequence). In nucleotides, the CDR3 is TGTGCCAGCAGTGCGGCATCCAATGAGCAGTTCTTC. Its protein is CASSAASNEQFF.

This clone was detected only a few times. The sample has other DNA sequences that encode this CDR3 too. This chain uses TRBV7-2 with TRBJ1-1; D is possibly TRBD1 (6 bases). The CDR3 consists of 14 residues. Germline loops: CDR1 SGHTA, CDR2 FQGNSA. V lost 4 bases to trimming and J lost 3 bases, with 12 bases between them. CDR3 in DNA: TGTGCCAGCAGCTCCCTAGGGGGTGACACTGAAGCTTTCTTT. Protein sequence: CASSSLGGDTEAFF.

This rearrangement joins TRBV5-6 to TRBJ1-2; no definite D call. Trimming took off 0 bases at V and 14 bases at J, with 17 bases between the two ends. Germline CDR1 reads SGHDT; CDR2 reads YYEEEE. The CDR3 has 13 residues. In DNA, the CDR3 is TGTGCCAGCAGCTTGGAAGTTGGGATCCCGGGGACCTTC. Its translation is CASSLEVGIPGTF.

This chain uses TRBV25-1 with TRBJ1-4, with a weak D call TRBD1 (5 bases). The CDR3 totals 13 residues. With 2 bases removed from V and 8 bases from J, the gap between germline ends came to 9 bases. Germline CDR1 reads MGHDK; CDR2 reads SYGVNS. The CDR3 here is CASSEGEGEKLFF. The CDR3 DNA sequence: TGTGCCAGCAGTGAAGGGGAGGGGGAAAAACTGTTTTTT.

V is TRBV5-4 and J is TRBJ1-2; the match to TRBD1 covers 7 bases. Germline loops: CDR1 SGHNT, CDR2 YYREEE (reference sequence). Losses at the gene ends were 2 bases for V and 8 bases for J; bases not matched to a gene: 6. The CDR3 has 13 amino acids. In DNA form, the CDR3 reads TGTGCCAGCAGCTTTCCGAGGGGGCACGGCTACACCTTC. Amino acids: CASSFPRGHGYTF.

The chain joins TRBV6-5 to TRBJ1-5; D is unresolved. This CDR3 region has 15 residues. V lost 6 bases, J lost 2 bases, and 14 bases lay in between. Germline V gene lookup returns CDR1 MNHEY and CDR2 SVGAGI. This CDR3 is CASRRKGVGNQPQHF. CDR3 nucleotides: TGTGCCAGCAGGCGAAAGGGAGTTGGCAATCAGCCCCAGCATTTT.

The CDR3 spells CASSLGGQETQYF. CDR3 in DNA: TGTGCCAGCAGCTTAGGGGGGCAAGAGACCCAGTACTTC. The V and J genes are TRBV7-3 and TRBJ2-5; possibly TRBD2 for D (6 bases). Germline CDR1 is SGHTA and CDR2 is FQGTGA. The length of the CDR3 is 13 residues. Trimming left V 2 bases short and J 2 bases short, with 6 bases between. Based on the CDR3 plus reference TRBV7-3 and TRBJ2-5, the full variable domain is GAGVSQTPSNKVTEKGKYVELRCDPISGHTALYWYRQSLGQGPEFLIYFQGTGAADDSGLPNDRFFAVRPEGSVSTLKIQRTERGDSAVYLCASSLGGQETQYFGPGTRLLVL.

V and J are TRBV18 and TRBJ1-1; 7 bases align to TRBD1. This CDR3 is 15 amino acids long. Trimming cost V 5 bases and J 4 bases; bases outside gene matches: 10. Germline V gene lookup returns CDR1 KGHSH and CDR2 LQKENI. For the CDR3, the DNA is TGTGCCAGCTCAGCTTCCGGGACAGAAGGCACTGAAGCTTTCTTT. Amino acids: CASSASGTEGTEAFF.

Points on this clone: Other DNA sequences in this specimen translate into the identical CDR3. The CDR3 DNA reads as TGTGCCAGCAGCTTATACAGGGACACCGGGGAGCTGTTTTTT. Translated, it gives CASSLYRDTGELFF. The chain links TRBV7-2 to TRBJ2-2, with D possibly matching TRBD1 (6 bases). CDR1 SGHTA and CDR2 FQGNSA come from the germline V gene. CDR3 length equals 14 residues. Trimming took off 2 bases at V and 3 bases at J, with 7 bases between the two ends.

The CDR3 nucleotides are TGTGCCAGCAGCTTGGAACTACTAGCGGGAGGGCAGGAGCAGTACTTC. This sequence encodes CASSLELLAGGQEQYF. V is TRBV5-4 and J is TRBJ2-7, with 13 positions matching TRBD2. The CDR3 is 16 amino acids. J gave up 7 bases and V 0 bases, and 7 bases lay outside the gene matches. Looked up from germline, CDR1 is SGHNT and CDR2 is YYREEE (reference sequence).

This clone has a handful of counts. The rearrangement links TRBV2 to TRBJ1-2, with TRBD1 identical over 8 bases. After removal of 8 bases from V and 2 bases from J, the junction contained 16 bases not matched to a gene. Germline CDR1 SNHLY, CDR2 FYNNEI. CDR3 length equals 17 residues. CDR3 loop: CASDYTTGDRQNYGYTF. The CDR3 bases are TGTGCCAGCGACTACACGACAGGGGATCGACAGAACTATGGCTACACCTTC.

The V call is TRBV15, the J call TRBJ1-3, with D possibly TRBD1 on 5 matching bases. This CDR3 contains 16 residues. The germline V gene has CDR1 LNHNV and CDR2 YYDKDF (reference sequence). V lost 6 bases and J 5 bases, leaving 20 bases between the germline ends. The CDR3 nucleotides are TGTGCCACCAGGCCCGTCACGGGGGAGGAGAGAAACACCATATATTTT. Encoded protein: CATRPVTGEERNTIYF.

The rearrangement joins TRBV12-5 to TRBJ2-1; D possibly corresponds to TRBD2 (5 bases). The CDR3 covers 14 residues. Germline loops: CDR1 LGHNT, CDR2 FRNRAP. The germline V and J ends were trimmed by 2 bases and 2 bases, with 7 bases remaining between them. Here the CDR3 reads CASGLWRAYNEQFF. In nucleotides, the CDR3 is TGTGCTAGTGGTTTGTGGCGGGCCTACAATGAGCAGTTCTTC.